This T cell receptor beta chain appears in the sequencing data of a study of cytotoxic CD8 clonotypes in ibrutinib-treated CLL. With 5 bases removed from V and 5 bases from J, the gap between germline ends came to 17 bases. CDR3 length equals 15 residues. Per germline, CDR1 SGHAT and CDR2 FQNNGV. Generated by immunoSEQ multiplex PCR, the TCRdb table keeps only in-frame clones and is missing some. This table has 270,000 or so clones, more than 70% appearing once. V is TRBV11-2 and J is TRBJ2-3, with D unresolved. The specimen was PBMCs, collected at disease progression, from a patient treated with ibrutinib. The sequence was obtained from a human donor with chronic lymphocytic leukemia. For the CDR3, the DNA is TGTGCCAGCAGCCCAAGCTGGGTTCTAGGAGATACGCAGTATTTT. Protein: CASSPSWVLGDTQYF.